This T cell receptor beta chain emerged from a study of response to subunit inactivated influenza vaccine. TCRdb re-derived calls from the RT-PCR reads in MiXCR, one entry per CDR3 protein. The table has roughly 710,000 distinct CDR3 sequences, 12% to 15% seen once; the top ten hold approximately 7.6%. To note about this clonotype: As yet, its antigen is unknown.

Study observations and caveats: After each seasonal influenza vaccination, few new T cells are recruited, the authors suggested.

CDR1 SGHVS and CDR2 FQNEAQ come from the germline V gene. CDR3 length equals 13 residues. Between the trimmed V and J ends, which lost 4 bases and 1 base, there was a span of 7 bases. The chain has TRBV7-8 and TRBJ2-5, with a possible D match to TRBD2 (6 bases). This clonotype originated in a man over 45 who received an inactivated influenza vaccine. Sequenced here: PBMCs from blood, sampled roughly 2 weeks before vaccination. In DNA form, the CDR3 reads TGTGCCAGCAGCTGGGACTTCCAAGAGACCCAGTACTTC. It is translated as CASSWDFQETQYF.